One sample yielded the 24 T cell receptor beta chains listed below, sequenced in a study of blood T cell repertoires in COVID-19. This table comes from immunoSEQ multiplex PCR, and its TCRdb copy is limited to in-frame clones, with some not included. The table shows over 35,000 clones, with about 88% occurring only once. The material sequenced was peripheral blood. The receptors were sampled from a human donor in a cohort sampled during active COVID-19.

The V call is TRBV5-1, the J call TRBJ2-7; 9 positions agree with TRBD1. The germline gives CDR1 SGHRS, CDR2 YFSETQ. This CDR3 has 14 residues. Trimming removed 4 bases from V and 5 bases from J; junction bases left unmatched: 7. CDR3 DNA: TGCGCCAGCAGCCCCCGGACAGGGGAGGACGAGCAGTACTTC. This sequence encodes CASSPRTGEDEQYF.

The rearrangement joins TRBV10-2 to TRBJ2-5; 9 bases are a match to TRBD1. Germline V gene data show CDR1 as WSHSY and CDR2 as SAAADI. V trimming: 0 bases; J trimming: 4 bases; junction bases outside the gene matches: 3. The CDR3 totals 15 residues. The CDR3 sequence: CASSESNRGLETQYF. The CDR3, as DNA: TGCGCCAGCAGTGAGTCCAACAGGGGGCTAGAGACCCAGTACTTC.

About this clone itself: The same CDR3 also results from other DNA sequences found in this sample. CDR3: CASSQDQGTEAFF. The CDR3 DNA is TGCGCCAGCAGCCAAGATCAGGGAACTGAAGCTTTCTTT. V and J are TRBV4-1 and TRBJ1-1, with a tentative D call TRBD1 (5 bases). Germline values: CDR1 MGHRA, CDR2 YSYEKL. V shed 0 bases and J shed 5 bases, with 7 bases lying between them. The CDR3 length is 13 residues.

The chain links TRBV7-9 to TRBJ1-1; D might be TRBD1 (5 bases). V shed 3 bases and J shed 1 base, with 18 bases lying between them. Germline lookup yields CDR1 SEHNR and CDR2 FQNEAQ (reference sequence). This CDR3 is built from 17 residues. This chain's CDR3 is CASSFSGGVKKNTEAFF. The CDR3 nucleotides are TGTGCCAGCAGCTTTTCGGGAGGGGTTAAGAAGAACACTGAAGCTTTCTTT. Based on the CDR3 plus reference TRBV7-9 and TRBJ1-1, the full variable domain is DTGVSQNPRHKITKRGQNVTFRCDPISEHNRLYWYRQTLGQGPEFLTYFQNEAQLEKSRLLSDRFSAERPKGSFSTLEIQRTEQGDSAMYLCASSFSGGVKKNTEAFFGQGTRLTVV.

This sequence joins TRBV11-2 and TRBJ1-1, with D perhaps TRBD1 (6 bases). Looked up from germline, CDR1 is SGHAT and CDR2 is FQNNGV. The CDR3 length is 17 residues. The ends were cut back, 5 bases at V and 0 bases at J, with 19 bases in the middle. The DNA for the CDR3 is TGTGCCAGCAGCCTAGCGTCTAACAGGGCCGTGAACACTGAAGCTTTCTTT. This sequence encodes CASSLASNRAVNTEAFF.

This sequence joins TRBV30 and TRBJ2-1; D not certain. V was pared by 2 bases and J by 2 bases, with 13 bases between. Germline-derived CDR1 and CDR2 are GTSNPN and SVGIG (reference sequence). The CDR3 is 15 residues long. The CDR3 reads CAWSRSEEAYNEQFF. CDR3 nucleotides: TGTGCCTGGAGTCGATCCGAGGAAGCCTACAATGAGCAGTTCTTC. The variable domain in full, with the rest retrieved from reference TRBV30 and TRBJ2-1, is SQTIHQWPATLVQPVGSPLSLECTVEGTSNPNLYWYRQAAGRGLQLLFYSVGIGQISSEVPQNLSASRPQDRQFILSSKKLLLSDSGFYLCAWSRSEEAYNEQFFGPGTRLTVL.

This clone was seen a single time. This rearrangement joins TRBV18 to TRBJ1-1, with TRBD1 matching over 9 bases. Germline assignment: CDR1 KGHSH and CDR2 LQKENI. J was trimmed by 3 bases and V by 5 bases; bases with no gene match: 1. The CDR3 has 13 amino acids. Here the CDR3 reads CASSDRGDTEAFF. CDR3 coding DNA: TGTGCCAGCTCAGACAGGGGGGACACTGAAGCTTTCTTT.

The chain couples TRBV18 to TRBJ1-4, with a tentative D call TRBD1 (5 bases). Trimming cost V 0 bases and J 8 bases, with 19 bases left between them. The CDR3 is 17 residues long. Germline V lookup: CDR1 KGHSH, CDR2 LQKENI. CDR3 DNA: TGTGCCAGCTCACCACCGGGGCAGGGCAGGTGGAACGAAAAACTGTTTTTT. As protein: CASSPPGQGRWNEKLFF.

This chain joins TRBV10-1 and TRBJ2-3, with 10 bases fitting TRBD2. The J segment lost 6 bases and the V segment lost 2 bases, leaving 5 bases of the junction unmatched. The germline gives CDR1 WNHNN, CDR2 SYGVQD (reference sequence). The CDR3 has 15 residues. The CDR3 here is CASSERASGGDTQYF. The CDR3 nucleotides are TGCGCCAGCAGTGAGAGGGCTAGCGGGGGTGATACGCAGTATTTT.

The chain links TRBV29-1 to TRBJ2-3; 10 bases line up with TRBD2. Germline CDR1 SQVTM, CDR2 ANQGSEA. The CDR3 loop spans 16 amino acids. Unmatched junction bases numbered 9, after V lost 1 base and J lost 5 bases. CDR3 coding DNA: TGCAGCGTTGAAGGGGGGCTAGCGGGGGCCATAGATACGCAGTATTTT. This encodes CSVEGGLAGAIDTQYF.

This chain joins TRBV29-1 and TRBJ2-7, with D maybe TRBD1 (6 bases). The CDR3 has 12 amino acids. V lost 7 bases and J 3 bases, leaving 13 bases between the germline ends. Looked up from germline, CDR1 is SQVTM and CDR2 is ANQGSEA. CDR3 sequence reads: CSATDSFYEQYF. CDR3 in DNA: TGCAGCGCCACGGACAGTTTCTACGAGCAGTACTTC.

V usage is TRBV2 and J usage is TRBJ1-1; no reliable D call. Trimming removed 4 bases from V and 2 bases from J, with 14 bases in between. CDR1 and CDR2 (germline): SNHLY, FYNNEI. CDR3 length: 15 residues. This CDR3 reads CASSGEGYKNTEAFF. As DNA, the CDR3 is TGTGCCAGCAGTGGGGAGGGCTACAAAAACACTGAAGCTTTCTTT. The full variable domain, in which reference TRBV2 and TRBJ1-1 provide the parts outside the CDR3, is EPEVTQTPSHQVTQMGQEVILRCVPISNHLYFYWYRQILGQKVEFLVSFYNNEISEKSEIFDDQFSVERPDGSNFTLKIRSTKLEDSAMYFCASSGEGYKNTEAFFGQGTRLTVV.

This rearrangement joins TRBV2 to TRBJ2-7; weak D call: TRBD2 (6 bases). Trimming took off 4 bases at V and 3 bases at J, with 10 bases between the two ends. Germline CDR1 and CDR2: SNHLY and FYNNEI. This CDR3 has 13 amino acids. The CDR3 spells CASSVRGNYEQYF. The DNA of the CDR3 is TGTGCCAGCAGTGTACGGGGGAACTACGAGCAGTACTTC.

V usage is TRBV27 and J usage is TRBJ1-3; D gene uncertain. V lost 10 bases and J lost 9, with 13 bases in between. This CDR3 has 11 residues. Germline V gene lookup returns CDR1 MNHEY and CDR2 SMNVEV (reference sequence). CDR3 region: CATASSGTIYF. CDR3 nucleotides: TGTGCCACCGCCTCGAGTGGCACCATATATTTT.

The DNA of the CDR3 is TGCGCCAGCAGTGAGCTGGAACTAGCGGCAGATACGCAGTATTTT. Translating gives CASSELELAADTQYF. The genes are TRBV10-2 and TRBJ2-3; 8 nucleotides agree with TRBD2. V trimming: 2 bases; J trimming: 4 bases; junction bases outside the gene matches: 5. The CDR3 has 15 amino acids. The V gene's germline CDR1 is WSHSY and CDR2 SAAADI.

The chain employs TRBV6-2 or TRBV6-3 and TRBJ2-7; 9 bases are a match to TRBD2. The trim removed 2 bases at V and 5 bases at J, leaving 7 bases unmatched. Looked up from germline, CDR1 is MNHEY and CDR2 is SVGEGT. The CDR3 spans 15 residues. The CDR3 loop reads CASSYPRTSAHEQYF. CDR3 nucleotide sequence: TGTGCCAGCAGTTACCCCCGGACTAGCGCTCACGAGCAGTACTTC.

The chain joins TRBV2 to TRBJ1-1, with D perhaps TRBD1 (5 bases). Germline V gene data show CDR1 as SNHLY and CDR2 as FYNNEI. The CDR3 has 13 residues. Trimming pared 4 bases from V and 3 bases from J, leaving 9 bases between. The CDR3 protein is CASSADSHTEAFF. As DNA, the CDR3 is TGTGCCAGCAGTGCCGACAGTCACACTGAAGCTTTCTTT.

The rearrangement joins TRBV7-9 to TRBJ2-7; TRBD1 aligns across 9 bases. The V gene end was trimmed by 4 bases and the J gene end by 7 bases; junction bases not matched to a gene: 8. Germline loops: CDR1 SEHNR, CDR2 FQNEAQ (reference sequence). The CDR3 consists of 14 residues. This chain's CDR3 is CASSSGTGSWEQYF. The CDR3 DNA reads TGTGCCAGCAGCTCCGGGACAGGGTCGTGGGAGCAGTACTTC.

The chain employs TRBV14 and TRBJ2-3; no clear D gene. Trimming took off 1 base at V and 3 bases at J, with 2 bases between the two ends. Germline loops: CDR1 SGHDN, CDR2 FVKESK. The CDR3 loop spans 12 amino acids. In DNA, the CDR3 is TGTGCCAGCAGCCAAGTAACAGATACGCAGTATTTT. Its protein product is CASSQVTDTQYF.

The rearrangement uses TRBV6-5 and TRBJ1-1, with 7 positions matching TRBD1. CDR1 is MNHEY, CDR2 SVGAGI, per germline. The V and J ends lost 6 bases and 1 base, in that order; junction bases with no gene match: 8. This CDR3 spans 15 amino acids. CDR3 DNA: TGTGCCAGCAGCTGGGGGGACAGCTGGAACACTGAAGCTTTCTTT. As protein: CASSWGDSWNTEAFF.

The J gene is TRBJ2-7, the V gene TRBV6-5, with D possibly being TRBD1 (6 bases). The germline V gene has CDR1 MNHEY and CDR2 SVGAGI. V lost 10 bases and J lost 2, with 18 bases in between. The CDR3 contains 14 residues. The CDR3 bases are TGTGCCACCACGACAGGACCGCCGACCTACGAGCAGTACTTC. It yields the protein CATTTGPPTYEQYF.

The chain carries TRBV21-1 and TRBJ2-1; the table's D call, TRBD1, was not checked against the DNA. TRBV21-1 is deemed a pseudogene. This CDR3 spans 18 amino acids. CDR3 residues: CASSKVWGDRAEYNEQFF. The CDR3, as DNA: TGTGCCAGCAGCAAAGTGTGGGGGGACAGGGCGGAGTACAATGAGCAGTTCTTC.

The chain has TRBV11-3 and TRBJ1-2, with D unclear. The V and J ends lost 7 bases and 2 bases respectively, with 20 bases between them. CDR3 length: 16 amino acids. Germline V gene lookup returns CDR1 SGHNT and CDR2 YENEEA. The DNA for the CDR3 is TGTGCCAGCACCCACGGCCTGGCAGGCCGAAACTATGGCTACACCTTC. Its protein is CASTHGLAGRNYGYTF.

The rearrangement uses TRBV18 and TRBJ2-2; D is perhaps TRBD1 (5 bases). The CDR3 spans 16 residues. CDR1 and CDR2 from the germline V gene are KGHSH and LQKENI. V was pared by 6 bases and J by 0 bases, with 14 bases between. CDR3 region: CASSPAGAANTGELFF. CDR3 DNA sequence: TGTGCCAGCTCTCCCGCTGGGGCGGCGAACACCGGGGAGCTGTTTTTT.